This T cell receptor (beta chain) was identified in a study of beta chain features in type 1 diabetes (dated by TCRdb to the late 2010s). Turning to the overall study: Mean age, gender distribution, total cell number and subset yield did not differ between patients and healthy donors. Whereas all 30 or so donors provided naive and central memory subsets, regulatory and stem cell-like memory subsets were isolated from just 8 patients and about 8 healthy donors. A total of some 100,000,000 sorted cells were examined across all samples, and a strong correlation was observed between cell number per subset and RNA yield. The study compared TCRB repertoires of sorted circulating CD4+ T cell subsets between recently diagnosed type 1 diabetes patients and matched healthy donors. What the authors observed across the whole study: Because small numbers of individuals were included in the HLA sub-analyses, any influence of HLA type on TCRB rearrangement was left unresolved. At VDJ recombination sites, patients with type 1 diabetes made fewer insertions and deleted more nucleotides, a pattern implying thymic rearrangement abnormalities. Because cDNA rather than genomic DNA was sequenced, highly expressing activated cells could have been over-represented, although no difference in activation and CD3 levels was found between groups. Shorter templates might have been favored by PCR, but patient and control samples were amplified and corrected together, so both groups would have been affected equally by any skew. Naive, central memory and regulatory TCRB repertoires appeared more similar among patients than among healthy donors. Type 1 diabetes patients showed a moderate but significant shortening of TCRB CDR3 length in all four CD4+ subsets.

From V the trimming removes 7 bases and from J it removes 5 bases, while the gene matches leave 9 bases of the junction unaccounted for. The CDR3 covers 14 residues, taking in both the cysteine and the phenylalanine. Of all the DNA, just the CDR3 is kept, 42 bases in frame from base 1. CDR1 and CDR2 are drawn from the germline V gene: MDHEN, SYDVKM. Each donor gave one peripheral blood draw, averaging about 120 mL, which was collected into heparinised tubes. A BD FACSAria II was used to sort naive, central memory, regulatory and stem cell-like memory CD4+ T cells with a panel that included CD45RO, CCR7, CD25, CD127, CD95 and CD27. All sorted populations exceeded 95% purity. PBMCs were separated immediately by Lymphoprep density gradient centrifugation and were stained directly, without being cultured. Samples were stained and sorted in pairs, with one healthy donor and one patient per experiment, so that batch effects were minimized.

The High Capacity cDNA Reverse Transcription Kit was used to reverse transcribe all of the isolated RNA, meaning that expressed TCRB transcripts were what got sequenced. Deep immunoSEQ sequencing was applied to naive, central memory and regulatory T cell samples, giving an average of roughly 3.5 million total reads per sample. Sorted cells were lysed in RLT buffer and RNA was extracted with DNase-treated RNeasy Micro or Mini kits, depending on cell number. To prevent cross-contamination, each cell subset was processed individually, whereas patient and healthy donor samples were processed jointly. The immunoSEQ multiplex PCR was used to amplify TCRB sequences from cDNA, generating 87-bp fragments that spanned the CDR3 region. Sequencing of the amplicons was performed on the Illumina HiSeq platform. Regarding the original processing steps: PCR bias was computationally corrected using synthetic template baselines, reads within Hamming distance 2 were collapsed, and singletons that could not be merged were discarded. Reads were aligned against IMGT so that V, D and J genes, CDR3 length and insertions or deletions at six rearrangement sites could be assigned. Within each subset, clonotype counts were normalized to sorted cell number, and only after that were true diversity and Gini coefficients computed with the tcR R package. The overlap coefficient, calculated on TCRB nucleotide sequences, was used to quantify repertoire sharing. Out-of-frame TCRB sequences from naive cells were analyzed to stand in for the pre-selection repertoire. Not all clones reach the TCRdb copy of this immuneACCESS table, which keeps in-frame sequences only. Checked studies attribute under half of the gap to unresolved V genes and leave the rest unexplained. V and J calls and clone size are as listed in that table; D and trimming were resolved from the DNA. The sample profile shows 600,000 to 650,000 clones; roughly 16% of them were found once. The ten largest make up around 0.095% of the sample.

In the case of this clone: What antigen it recognizes has not been identified. The input lacks base qualities; no much larger clone sits a single base away.

This TCR was recovered from a man aged 18-30 years in good health. The source material was naive CD4+ T cells from blood. The sample's cell subset or site label is to be understood as: true naive CD4+ T cells. Recombination linked TRBV28 to TRBJ2-5, with 8 middle bases fitting TRBD1. The CDR3 region reads CASIPQGARETQYF. The nucleotides read TGTGCCAGCATTCCTCAGGGGGCACGGGAGACCCAGTACTTC.